Listed below are T cell receptor beta chains from one sample, sequenced in a study of T cells in Graves' hyperthyroidism and ophthalmopathy. TCRdb independently ran MiXCR on the multiplex PCR reads; one entry per CDR3 protein. This sample has hundreds of thousands of distinct CDR3 sequences, with around 24% found just once. The sequenced sample consisted of blood. The receptors were sampled from a young woman with Graves' ophthalmopathy. Each CDR3 is given with its conserved first and last residue. Each record gives: D gene, J gene, clone size, V gene, CDR3 protein, CDR3 DNA. D genes are given only for firm matches. Not every row has a clone size; where given, it reads once, few, many or a size class.

D gene: -; J gene: TRBJ2-7; clone size: many; V gene: TRBV19; CDR3 protein: CASSIDPASHEQYF; CDR3 DNA: TGTGCCAGTAGTATAGATCCCGCTTCTCACGAGCAGTACTTC
D gene: -; J gene: TRBJ1-1; clone size: many; V gene: TRBV20-1; CDR3 protein: CSAPGEWAFF; CDR3 DNA: TGCAGTGCCCCGGGGGAGTGGGCTTTCTTT
D gene: -; J gene: TRBJ2-7; clone size: -; V gene: TRBV6-2/TRBV6-3; CDR3 protein: CASSPHRTSYEQYF; CDR3 DNA: TGTGCCAGCAGTCCACACAGGACCTCCTACGAGCAGTACTTC
D gene: TRBD1; J gene: TRBJ1-1; clone size: many; V gene: TRBV27; CDR3 protein: CASSLSWQGGPAAFF; CDR3 DNA: TGTGCCAGCAGTTTATCCTGGCAGGGGGGACCTGCAGCTTTCTTT
D gene: -; J gene: TRBJ2-5; clone size: -; V gene: TRBV5-1; CDR3 protein: CASSFPGGEETQYF; CDR3 DNA: TGCGCCAGCAGCTTCCCAGGAGGGGAGGAGACCCAGTACTTC
D gene: TRBD1; J gene: TRBJ2-7; clone size: -; V gene: TRBV30; CDR3 protein: CAWRGPSGGEQYF; CDR3 DNA: TGTGCCTGGAGAGGACCGTCAGGGGGCGAGCAGTACTTC
D gene: -; J gene: TRBJ1-2; clone size: -; V gene: TRBV12-3/TRBV12-4; CDR3 protein: CASTVDRRGGYTF; CDR3 DNA: TGTGCCAGCACCGTGGACCGTCGTGGTGGCTACACCTTC
D gene: TRBD2; J gene: TRBJ2-7; clone size: -; V gene: TRBV2; CDR3 protein: CASGETAWTSGRAKQYF; CDR3 DNA: TGTGCCAGCGGTGAGACTGCCTGGACTAGCGGGAGGGCTAAGCAGTACTTC
D gene: TRBD1; J gene: TRBJ1-1; clone size: many; V gene: TRBV18; CDR3 protein: CASSRTGSMNTEAFF; CDR3 DNA: TGTGCCAGCTCGAGGACAGGGTCCATGAACACTGAAGCTTTCTTT
D gene: -; J gene: TRBJ2-7; clone size: many; V gene: TRBV12-3/TRBV12-4; CDR3 protein: CASNNGGQVTGEQYF; CDR3 DNA: TGTGCCAGCAACAACGGGGGCCAGGTGACGGGGGAGCAGTACTTC
D gene: -; J gene: TRBJ2-2; clone size: many; V gene: TRBV12-3/TRBV12-4; CDR3 protein: CASSFGGGSTGELFF; CDR3 DNA: TGTGCCAGCAGTTTCGGCGGAGGGAGCACCGGGGAGCTGTTTTTT
D gene: TRBD1; J gene: TRBJ1-5; clone size: many; V gene: TRBV6-2/TRBV6-3; CDR3 protein: CASSYGGQGANQPQHF; CDR3 DNA: TGTGCCAGCAGTTACGGAGGACAGGGGGCGAATCAGCCCCAGCATTTT
D gene: -; J gene: TRBJ1-1; clone size: -; V gene: TRBV11-3; CDR3 protein: CASSSRNPGFTEAFF; CDR3 DNA: TGTGCCAGCAGCAGCCGAAACCCAGGGTTCACTGAAGCTTTCTTT
D gene: -; J gene: TRBJ2-5; clone size: few; V gene: TRBV7-8; CDR3 protein: CASSTLRGRQETQYF; CDR3 DNA: TGTGCCAGCAGCACCCTAAGGGGCCGACAAGAGACCCAGTACTTC
D gene: -; J gene: TRBJ2-7; clone size: many; V gene: TRBV6-1; CDR3 protein: CASSDQGNSYEQYF; CDR3 DNA: TGTGCCAGCAGTGATCAGGGGAACTCCTACGAGCAGTACTTC
D gene: -; J gene: TRBJ1-2; clone size: few; V gene: TRBV11-1; CDR3 protein: CASSPFAVPVNYGYTF; CDR3 DNA: TGTGCCAGCAGCCCTTTTGCAGTCCCCGTTAACTATGGCTACACCTTC
D gene: -; J gene: TRBJ1-1; clone size: many; V gene: TRBV7-2; CDR3 protein: CASSPRQRHTEAFF; CDR3 DNA: TGTGCCAGCAGCCCGAGACAGAGGCACACTGAAGCTTTCTTT
D gene: TRBD1; J gene: TRBJ2-5; clone size: -; V gene: TRBV6-1; CDR3 protein: CASSRQGRDRETQYF; CDR3 DNA: TGTGCCAGCAGTCGACAGGGAAGGGACCGAGAGACCCAGTACTTC
D gene: -; J gene: TRBJ1-2; clone size: many; V gene: TRBV5-1; CDR3 protein: CASSTLTDYGYTF; CDR3 DNA: TGCGCCAGCAGCACTCTGACAGACTATGGCTACACCTTC
D gene: TRBD1; J gene: TRBJ1-2; clone size: many; V gene: TRBV6-2/TRBV6-3; CDR3 protein: CASSYTPGQVYGYTF; CDR3 DNA: TGTGCCAGCAGTTACACGCCGGGACAGGTCTATGGCTACACCTTC
D gene: -; J gene: TRBJ1-3; clone size: many; V gene: TRBV7-2; CDR3 protein: CASSLWNTIYF; CDR3 DNA: TGTGCCAGCAGCTTGTGGAACACCATATATTTT
D gene: -; J gene: TRBJ2-7; clone size: many; V gene: TRBV27; CDR3 protein: CASSGRDKGRYEQYF; CDR3 DNA: TGTGCCAGCAGTGGCCGGGACAAAGGACGCTACGAGCAGTACTTC
D gene: -; J gene: TRBJ2-7; clone size: many; V gene: TRBV27; CDR3 protein: CASSFQDPGVYEQYF; CDR3 DNA: TGTGCCAGCAGTTTCCAAGACCCGGGGGTCTACGAGCAGTACTTC
D gene: TRBD2; J gene: TRBJ2-7; clone size: few; V gene: TRBV15; CDR3 protein: CATSRELNRRGKGEQYF; CDR3 DNA: TGTGCCACCAGCAGAGAACTCAACAGGCGGGGGAAGGGCGAGCAGTACTTC
D gene: TRBD1; J gene: TRBJ1-2; clone size: -; V gene: TRBV20-1; CDR3 protein: CSARGDRSYYGYTF; CDR3 DNA: TGCAGTGCTAGGGGGGACAGATCCTACTATGGCTACACCTTC
D gene: -; J gene: TRBJ1-1; clone size: many; V gene: TRBV7-8; CDR3 protein: CASSGLVTADTEAFF; CDR3 DNA: TGTGCCAGCAGCGGCCTAGTGACGGCGGACACTGAAGCTTTCTTT
D gene: -; J gene: TRBJ2-7; clone size: few; V gene: TRBV20-1; CDR3 protein: CSTPRQGLSYEQYF; CDR3 DNA: TGCAGTACCCCGCGGCAGGGGTTGTCCTACGAGCAGTACTTC
D gene: -; J gene: TRBJ1-1; clone size: -; V gene: TRBV5-6; CDR3 protein: CASSFVPNTEAFF; CDR3 DNA: TGTGCCAGCAGCTTCGTCCCGAACACTGAAGCTTTCTTT
D gene: -; J gene: TRBJ1-5; clone size: many; V gene: TRBV6-2/TRBV6-3; CDR3 protein: CASSVGGSSQPQHF; CDR3 DNA: TGTGCCAGCAGTGTCGGGGGGTCATCTCAGCCCCAGCATTTT
D gene: -; J gene: TRBJ1-2; clone size: many; V gene: TRBV24-1; CDR3 protein: CATSDFGARYTF; CDR3 DNA: TGTGCCACCAGTGATTTTGGGGCGCGCTACACCTTC
D gene: TRBD1; J gene: TRBJ1-1; clone size: -; V gene: TRBV10-3; CDR3 protein: CAIRGAGQATEAFF; CDR3 DNA: TGTGCCATCAGGGGCGCGGGACAGGCCACTGAAGCTTTCTTT
D gene: -; J gene: TRBJ1-1; clone size: many; V gene: TRBV20-1; CDR3 protein: CTTAGSITEAFF; CDR3 DNA: TGCACGACGGCGGGCTCCATCACTGAAGCTTTCTTT
D gene: TRBD1; J gene: TRBJ2-5; clone size: few; V gene: TRBV19; CDR3 protein: CASRPTGASQETQYF; CDR3 DNA: TGTGCCAGTAGGCCGACAGGGGCCTCCCAAGAGACCCAGTACTTC
D gene: -; J gene: TRBJ1-6; clone size: few; V gene: TRBV11-2; CDR3 protein: CASSSSRGGFQNSPLHF; CDR3 DNA: TGTGCCAGCAGCTCCTCGCGGGGGGGGTTCCAAAATTCACCCCTCCACTTT
D gene: -; J gene: TRBJ2-4; clone size: -; V gene: TRBV6-1; CDR3 protein: CASFGGAKNIQYF; CDR3 DNA: TGTGCCAGCTTTGGGGGAGCCAAAAACATTCAGTACTTC
D gene: TRBD1; J gene: TRBJ1-1; clone size: many; V gene: TRBV6-1; CDR3 protein: CASRKTGTGGIKAFF; CDR3 DNA: TGTGCCAGCAGAAAAACCGGGACAGGGGGGATTAAAGCTTTCTTT
D gene: -; J gene: TRBJ2-5; clone size: -; V gene: TRBV2; CDR3 protein: CATTWTTETQYF; CDR3 DNA: TGTGCCACAACTTGGACTACGGAGACCCAGTACTTC
D gene: TRBD1; J gene: TRBJ1-1; clone size: -; V gene: TRBV7-3; CDR3 protein: CASSETGGFGTEAFF; CDR3 DNA: TGTGCCAGCAGCGAGACAGGGGGGTTCGGTACTGAAGCTTTCTTT
D gene: -; J gene: TRBJ2-7; clone size: -; V gene: TRBV24-1; CDR3 protein: CATSGLVPGRTDYEQYF; CDR3 DNA: TGTGCCACCAGCGGACTCGTGCCGGGCAGGACGGACTACGAGCAGTACTTC
D gene: -; J gene: TRBJ2-7; clone size: many; V gene: TRBV20-1; CDR3 protein: CSAREWAGSEQYF; CDR3 DNA: TGCAGTGCTAGAGAGTGGGCGGGGTCTGAGCAGTACTTC
D gene: -; J gene: TRBJ2-7; clone size: -; V gene: TRBV12-3/TRBV12-4; CDR3 protein: CASSSVGTYDQYF; CDR3 DNA: TGTGCCAGCAGTTCGGTCGGTACCTACGATCAGTACTTC
D gene: TRBD2; J gene: TRBJ2-1; clone size: few; V gene: TRBV20-1; CDR3 protein: CSARVSGGYNEQFF; CDR3 DNA: TGCAGTGCTAGAGTTAGCGGGGGCTACAATGAGCAGTTCTTC
D gene: -; J gene: TRBJ1-1; clone size: many; V gene: TRBV6-5; CDR3 protein: CASQVLKTEAFF; CDR3 DNA: TGTGCCAGTCAAGTTTTGAAAACTGAAGCTTTCTTT
D gene: TRBD1; J gene: TRBJ2-7; clone size: -; V gene: TRBV18; CDR3 protein: CASSAGTGEFEQYF; CDR3 DNA: TGTGCCAGCTCAGCCGGGACAGGGGAATTCGAGCAGTACTTC
D gene: TRBD2; J gene: TRBJ2-5; clone size: many; V gene: TRBV6-5; CDR3 protein: CASSYSGLAGDGGETQYF; CDR3 DNA: TGTGCCAGCAGTTACTCGGGACTAGCGGGAGACGGGGGAGAGACCCAGTACTTC
D gene: -; J gene: TRBJ1-1; clone size: once; V gene: TRBV14; CDR3 protein: CASSPDSFKAFF; CDR3 DNA: TGTGCCAGCAGCCCAGACAGTTTCAAAGCTTTCTTT
D gene: TRBD1; J gene: TRBJ1-2; clone size: few; V gene: TRBV28; CDR3 protein: CASSQVAGTGPYGYTF; CDR3 DNA: TGTGCCAGCAGTCAAGTCGCCGGGACAGGTCCCTATGGCTACACCTTC
D gene: -; J gene: TRBJ1-1; clone size: -; V gene: TRBV6-2/TRBV6-3; CDR3 protein: CASSYKMNTEALF; CDR3 DNA: TGTGCCAGCAGTTACAAGATGAACACTGAAGCTCTCTTT
D gene: -; J gene: TRBJ2-2; clone size: many; V gene: TRBV29-1; CDR3 protein: CSVDPGGTGELFF; CDR3 DNA: TGCAGCGTTGACCCTGGGGGGACCGGGGAGCTGTTTTTT
D gene: TRBD1; J gene: TRBJ2-2; clone size: many; V gene: TRBV29-1; CDR3 protein: CSVRSGGAGTGELFF; CDR3 DNA: TGCAGCGTTCGGTCAGGGGGCGCGGGCACCGGGGAGCTGTTTTTT
D gene: -; J gene: TRBJ1-1; clone size: -; V gene: TRBV12-3/TRBV12-4; CDR3 protein: CASSLGQTGGEAFF; CDR3 DNA: TGTGCCAGCAGTTTAGGTCAGACAGGCGGTGAAGCTTTCTTT
D gene: TRBD1; J gene: TRBJ2-5; clone size: many; V gene: TRBV6-1; CDR3 protein: CASRRGSGGKETQYF; CDR3 DNA: TGTGCCAGCAGGAGGGGATCAGGGGGTAAAGAGACCCAGTACTTC
D gene: -; J gene: TRBJ2-7; clone size: many; V gene: TRBV20-1; CDR3 protein: CSARDQGRGYEQYF; CDR3 DNA: TGCAGTGCTAGAGATCAGGGGAGAGGGTACGAGCAGTACTTC
D gene: -; J gene: TRBJ1-1; clone size: many; V gene: TRBV20-1; CDR3 protein: CSASRDSQSAEAFF; CDR3 DNA: TGCAGTGCTAGCCGGGACTCGCAGTCGGCTGAAGCTTTCTTT
D gene: -; J gene: TRBJ1-1; clone size: many; V gene: TRBV6-1; CDR3 protein: CASSEADRPEAFF; CDR3 DNA: TGTGCCAGCAGTGAAGCTGACAGGCCTGAAGCTTTCTTT